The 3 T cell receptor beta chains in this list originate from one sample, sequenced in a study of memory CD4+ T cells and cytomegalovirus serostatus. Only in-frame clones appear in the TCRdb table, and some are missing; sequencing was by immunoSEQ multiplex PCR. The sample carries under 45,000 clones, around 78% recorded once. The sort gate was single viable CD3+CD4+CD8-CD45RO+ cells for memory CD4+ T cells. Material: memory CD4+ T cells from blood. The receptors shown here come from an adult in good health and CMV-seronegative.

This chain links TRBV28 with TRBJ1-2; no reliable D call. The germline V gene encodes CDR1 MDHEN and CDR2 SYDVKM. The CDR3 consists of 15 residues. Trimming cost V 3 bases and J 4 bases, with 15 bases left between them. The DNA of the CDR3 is TGTGCCAGCAGTTTTACGGGTCGGCAGTTCTATGGCTACACCTTC. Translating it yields CASSFTGRQFYGYTF.

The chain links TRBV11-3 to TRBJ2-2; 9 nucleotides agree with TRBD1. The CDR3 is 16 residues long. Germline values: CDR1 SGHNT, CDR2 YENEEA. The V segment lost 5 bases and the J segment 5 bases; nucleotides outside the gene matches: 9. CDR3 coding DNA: TGTGCCAGCAGCCCTCGGACAGGGGCAGGGACCGGGGAGCTGTTTTTT. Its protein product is CASSPRTGAGTGELFF.

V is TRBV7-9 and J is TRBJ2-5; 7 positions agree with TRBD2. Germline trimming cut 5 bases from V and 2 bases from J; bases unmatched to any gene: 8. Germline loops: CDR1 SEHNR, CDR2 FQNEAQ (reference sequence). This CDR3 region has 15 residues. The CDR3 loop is CASSETSWAQETQYF. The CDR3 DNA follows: TGTGCCAGCAGCGAGACTAGCTGGGCACAAGAGACCCAGTACTTC.